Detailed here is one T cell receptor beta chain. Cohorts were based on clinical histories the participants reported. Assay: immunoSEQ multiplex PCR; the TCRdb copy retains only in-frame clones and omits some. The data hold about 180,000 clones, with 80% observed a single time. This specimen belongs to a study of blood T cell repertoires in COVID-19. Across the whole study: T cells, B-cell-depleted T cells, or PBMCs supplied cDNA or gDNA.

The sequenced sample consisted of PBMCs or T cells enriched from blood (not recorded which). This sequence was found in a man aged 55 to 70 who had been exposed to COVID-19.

The CDR3 DNA is TGCGCCAGCAGCTTCTGGGACAGGGACGAGCAGTACTTC. Its translation is CASSFWDRDEQYF. The chain uses TRBV5-1 and TRBJ2-7; 9 bases map to TRBD1. V lost 2 bases and J lost 5; bases outside the gene matches: 2. Germline values: CDR1 SGHRS, CDR2 YFSETQ. This CDR3 is built from 13 residues.